The 21 T cell receptor beta chains below come from one sample, sequenced in a study of blood T cell repertoires in COVID-19. TCRdb's copy holds only in-frame clones and misses some; the assay was immunoSEQ multiplex PCR. The sample includes about 120,000 clones, 81% seen only once; the top ten take 17%. Specimen: peripheral blood. The receptors originated from a man aged 25-45 years with COVID-19, enrolled during active disease.

Only one count was recorded for this clone. This CDR3 is CASSYFASGSYNEQFF. CDR3 in DNA: TGTGCCAGTAGTTACTTCGCTAGCGGCTCCTACAATGAGCAGTTCTTC. This chain links TRBV19 with TRBJ2-1; TRBD2 matches at 7 bases. J was trimmed by 0 bases and V by 5 bases; bases with no gene match: 7. Germline CDR1 reads LNHDA; CDR2 reads SQIVND (reference sequence). The CDR3 runs to 16 residues.

This chain uses TRBV24-1 with TRBJ1-2; D is unresolved. CDR1 is KGHDR and CDR2 is SFDVKD in the germline V gene. Trimming stripped 3 bases from V and 4 bases from J, with 11 bases between. CDR3 size: 14 residues. CDR3 region: CATSDPGRGYGYTF. For the CDR3, the DNA is TGTGCCACCAGTGATCCCGGGAGAGGCTATGGCTACACCTTC.

This rearrangement joins TRBV5-4 to TRBJ2-3, with D possibly TRBD2 on 5 matching bases. Trimming pared 4 bases from V and 3 bases from J, leaving 12 bases between. This CDR3 has 14 amino acids. Germline assignment: CDR1 SGHNT and CDR2 YYREEE (reference sequence). The CDR3 is CASSPDRGTDTQYF. The CDR3 DNA sequence: TGTGCCAGCAGCCCGGATCGGGGTACAGATACGCAGTATTTT.

The rearrangement uses TRBV18 and TRBJ1-1; D uncertain. The CDR3 consists of 14 residues. CDR1 and CDR2 (germline): KGHSH, LQKENI. V dropped 2 bases and J dropped 1 base, with 8 bases sitting between them. This CDR3 is CASSPLHPNTEAFF. CDR3 DNA sequence: TGTGCCAGCTCACCATTACATCCGAACACTGAAGCTTTCTTT.

The chain combines TRBV24-1 with TRBJ2-2; 12 bases align to TRBD2. Trimming at V came to 0 bases and at J to 6 bases, leaving 16 bases not matched to a gene. CDR1 is KGHDR, CDR2 SFDVKD, per germline. CDR3 length: 21 amino acids. DNA of the CDR3: TGTGCCACCAGTGATTTGCCCGGTAAGGCTAGCGGGAGGGCCTACGCCGGGGAGCTGTTTTTT. Amino acid sequence: CATSDLPGKASGRAYAGELFF.

This sequence joins TRBV4-3 and TRBJ1-1, with D possibly TRBD1 on 6 matching bases. From germline, CDR1 is LGHNA and CDR2 YSLEER. With 1 base removed from V and 0 bases from J, the gap between germline ends came to 12 bases. The CDR3 has 16 amino acids. The CDR3 bases are TGCGCCAGCAGCCAAGCCGCCGGGACACTGAACACTGAAGCTTTCTTT. Its translation is CASSQAAGTLNTEAFF.

The chain employs TRBV6-1 and TRBJ2-3; 11 bases are shared with TRBD2. Looked up from germline, CDR1 is MNHNS and CDR2 is SASEGT. The length of the CDR3 is 18 residues. With 2 bases clipped from V and 1 base from J, the junction kept 8 bases outside the gene matches. The CDR3 DNA follows: TGTGCCAGCAGTGAACTAAGACTAGCGGGGATTGGCACAGATACGCAGTATTTT. This translates into CASSELRLAGIGTDTQYF.

In this sample, this clone turned up a few times. The V and J genes are TRBV6-5 and TRBJ1-1; D gene uncertain. The length of the CDR3 is 14 residues. V was pared by 2 bases and J by 5 bases, with 12 bases between. Germline CDR1 reads MNHEY; CDR2 reads SVGAGI. The CDR3 loop is CASSYAPARTEAFF. CDR3 nucleotides: TGTGCCAGCAGTTACGCGCCCGCCCGGACTGAAGCTTTCTTT.

The chain links TRBV6-5 to TRBJ2-2, with D perhaps TRBD1 (6 bases). CDR3 size: 14 residues. The V gene lost 6 bases and the J gene lost 3 bases, with 11 bases spanning the gap. Germline lookup yields CDR1 MNHEY and CDR2 SVGAGI. The CDR3 protein is CASRVDRYTGELFF. CDR3 DNA sequence: TGTGCCAGCAGGGTCGACAGGTACACCGGGGAGCTGTTTTTT.

The chain joins TRBV2 to TRBJ2-3; TRBD2 matches 10 bases. V shed 5 bases, J shed 2 bases, and the junction held 7 bases outside the gene matches. Germline lookup yields CDR1 SNHLY and CDR2 FYNNEI. The CDR3 covers 16 residues. The CDR3 DNA follows: TGTGCCAGCAGTAGGGGGCTAGCGGGGGACACAGATACGCAGTATTTT. Protein sequence: CASSRGLAGDTDTQYF.

V and J are TRBV6-5 and TRBJ1-2; TRBD1 matches at 12 bases. CDR3 size: 15 residues. V was pared by 5 bases and J by 4 bases, with 5 bases of the junction left unmatched. Looked up from germline, CDR1 is MNHEY and CDR2 is SVGAGI. The CDR3 sequence: CASSSRDRGLYGYTF. The CDR3, as DNA: TGTGCCAGCAGTAGCCGGGACAGGGGGCTCTATGGCTACACCTTC.

The chain has TRBV6-6 and TRBJ2-3; D gene unclear. This CDR3 has 12 residues. Germline CDR1 MNHNY, CDR2 SVGAGI (reference sequence). V lost 4 bases to trimming and J lost 4 bases, with 6 bases between them. CDR3 sequence reads: CASSSGADTQYF. CDR3 DNA: TGTGCCAGCAGTTCAGGCGCAGATACGCAGTATTTT.

The CDR3 DNA is TGTGCCTGGGTTAAATCCGGGACAGGGGGCAACGAGCAGTACTTC. This gives the protein CAWVKSGTGGNEQYF. The chain is built from TRBV30 and TRBJ2-7; 12 bases are shared with TRBD1. CDR3 length: 15 amino acids. The V gene's germline CDR1 is GTSNPN and CDR2 SVGIG (reference sequence). The J segment lost 5 bases and the V segment lost 5 bases, leaving 10 bases of the junction unmatched. The whole variable domain, filled in from reference TRBV30 and TRBJ2-7, reads SQTIHQWPATLVQPVGSPLSLECTVEGTSNPNLYWYRQAAGRGLQLLFYSVGIGQISSEVPQNLSASRPQDRQFILSSKKLLLSDSGFYLCAWVKSGTGGNEQYFGPGTRLTVT.

In its sample, this clone was seen once. This chain links TRBV7-9 with TRBJ1-4; 9 bases map to TRBD1. Germline V gene data show CDR1 as SEHNR and CDR2 as FQNEAQ (reference sequence). This CDR3 spans 14 amino acids. V was clipped by 5 bases and J by 8 bases; unmatched bases: 6. Here the CDR3 DNA reads TGTGCCAGCAGCATAGGACAGGGGAGGGAAAAACTGTTTTTT. It is translated as CASSIGQGREKLFF.

This sequence joins TRBV27 and TRBJ2-7; D remains ambiguous. Germline V CDR1 and CDR2: MNHEY, SMNVEV (reference sequence). V was cut by 6 bases and J by 1 base, with 4 bases left in between. This CDR3 is 11 amino acids long. CDR3 sequence reads: CASSPSYEQYF. Here the CDR3 DNA reads TGTGCCAGCAGCCCTTCCTACGAGCAGTACTTC.

This rearrangement joins TRBV7-9 to TRBJ2-2; TRBD2 aligns across 7 bases. The CDR3 covers 18 residues. J was trimmed by 2 bases and V by 4 bases; bases with no gene match: 13. In germline, CDR1 is SEHNR, CDR2 FQNEAQ (reference sequence). The CDR3 region has the DNA TGTGCCAGCAGCTCGACGGGAGGTAGCGTGGGAAACACCGGGGAGCTGTTTTTT. This translates into CASSSTGGSVGNTGELFF.

The genes are TRBV3-1 (or the pseudogene TRBV3-2) and TRBJ2-5; 11 bases line up with TRBD1. CDR3 length: 17 residues. Looked up from germline, CDR1 is LGHDT and CDR2 is YNNKEL (reference sequence). With V trimmed by 3 bases and J by 5 bases, 11 bases remained unmatched. The CDR3 coding sequence is TGTGCCAGCAGCCAGTGGACAGGGGGCTACCTTGGGGAGACCCAGTACTTC. Translation gives CASSQWTGGYLGETQYF.

CDR3 in amino acids: CASQRGRDFGAFF. Written as DNA, the CDR3 is TGTGCCAGCCAAAGGGGACGGGACTTTGGAGCTTTCTTT. The rearrangement joins TRBV12-3 or TRBV12-4 to TRBJ1-1; tentatively, D is TRBD1 (5 bases). The CDR3 sequence is 13 residues long. Trimming cost V 8 bases and J 10 bases, with 20 bases left between them.

The rearrangement joins TRBV30 to TRBJ1-1; 7 nucleotides line up with TRBD1. The CDR3 length is 17 residues. The germline CDR1 and CDR2 sequences are GTSNPN and SVGIG (reference sequence). The V and J ends lost 3 bases and 3 bases, in that order; junction bases with no gene match: 16. The CDR3 DNA sequence: TGTGCCTGGAGCCCTCAGGGGGGCCGGGCCACTTACACTGAAGCTTTCTTT. Encoded protein: CAWSPQGGRATYTEAFF.

V gene TRBV6-4 combines with J gene TRBJ2-3; D perhaps matches TRBD2 (6 bases). This CDR3 has 15 residues. CDR1 and CDR2 (germline): MRHNA, SNTAGT. Trimming took off 0 bases at V and 3 bases at J, with 10 bases between the two ends. CDR3 nucleotides: TGTGCCAGCAGTGACTCGGGGGGTACGACAGATACGCAGTATTTT. This gives the protein CASSDSGGTTDTQYF.

This chain connects TRBV7-9 to TRBJ2-5, with D maybe TRBD1 (5 bases). Looked up from germline, CDR1 is SEHNR and CDR2 is FQNEAQ (reference sequence). The V gene lost 5 bases and the J gene lost 5 bases, with 12 bases spanning the gap. The CDR3 sequence is 13 residues long. The CDR3 spells CASSPVSGETQYF. CDR3 DNA sequence: TGTGCCAGCAGCCCCGTATCAGGGGAGACCCAGTACTTC.